These 17 T cell receptor beta chains share one sample of origin, sequenced in a study of blood T cell repertoires in COVID-19. The protocol was immunoSEQ multiplex PCR, while the TCRdb copy is restricted to in-frame clones and leaves out a portion. Of 350,000 or so clones in the sample, approximately 84% were seen once. Input material: PBMCs or T cells enriched from blood (not recorded which). The receptors stem from a young woman who had recovered from COVID-19.

This chain connects TRBV12-5 to TRBJ2-3; a possible D gene is TRBD2 (6 bases). The CDR3 length is 14 residues. V lost 6 bases and J 3 bases, leaving 13 bases between the germline ends. CDR1 is LGHNT and CDR2 is FRNRAP in the germline V gene. The CDR3 spells CASGLQGGTDTQYF. CDR3 sequence (DNA): TGTGCTAGTGGGTTGCAGGGAGGTACAGATACGCAGTATTTT.

The CDR3 bases are TGTGCCAGCACCCTTAGGCGGTCTGGTCAGCCCCAGCATTTT. Translated: CASTLRRSGQPQHF. The chain links TRBV28 to TRBJ1-5; no firm D call. The germline V gene encodes CDR1 MDHEN and CDR2 SYDVKM. Deletions cut 7 bases from V and 6 bases from J, with 16 bases between. The CDR3 runs 14 residues.

This rearrangement joins TRBV13 to TRBJ1-2; perhaps TRBD1 as D (6 bases). The CDR3 is 14 residues long. The germline CDR1 and CDR2 sequences are PRHDT and FYEKMQ (reference sequence). V was trimmed by 4 bases and J by 1 base, leaving 10 bases between them. The CDR3 DNA sequence: TGTGCCAGCAGCTCACAGGGTAGTAACTATGGCTACACCTTC. It is translated as CASSSQGSNYGYTF.

The chain combines TRBV28 with TRBJ1-4; 8 positions agree with TRBD1. With V trimmed by 5 bases and J by 8 bases, 7 bases remained unmatched. The CDR3 is 14 amino acids. CDR1 and CDR2 from the germline V gene are MDHEN and SYDVKM. Written as DNA, the CDR3 is TGTGCCAGCAGTACAGGGGGAGTAGGAGAAAAACTGTTTTTT. As protein: CASSTGGVGEKLFF.

The rearrangement links TRBV15 to TRBJ2-2; possibly TRBD1 for D (6 bases). CDR3 length: 14 residues. Germline V CDR1 and CDR2: LNHNV, YYDKDF (reference sequence). The V gene lost 0 bases and the J gene lost 6 bases, with 8 bases spanning the gap. CDR3 loop: CATSRDRGAGELFF. The CDR3 region has the DNA TGTGCCACCAGCAGAGACAGGGGCGCCGGGGAGCTGTTTTTT. Drawing the rest from reference TRBV15 and TRBJ2-2, the complete variable domain is DAMVIQNPRYQVTQFGKPVTLSCSQTLNHNVMYWYQQKSSQAPKLLFHYYDKDFNNEADTPDNFQSRRPNTSFCFLDIRSPGLGDTAMYLCATSRDRGAGELFFGEGSRLTVL.

The V call is TRBV7-2, the J call TRBJ1-1; no clear D gene. The length of the CDR3 is 14 residues. The germline V gene has CDR1 SGHTA and CDR2 FQGNSA. Trimming left V 1 base short and J 10 bases short, with 16 bases between. The CDR3 sequence is CASSLEGGLRVAFF. As DNA, the CDR3 is TGTGCCAGCAGCTTAGAGGGCGGGTTGAGGGTAGCTTTCTTT.

This sequence joins TRBV28 and TRBJ2-4; TRBD2 aligns across 14 bases. V trimming: 1 base; J trimming: 1 base; junction bases outside the gene matches: 6. The CDR3 has 19 amino acids. The germline V gene has CDR1 MDHEN and CDR2 SYDVKM. The CDR3 here is CASSLFGLAGGGAKNIQYF. In DNA form, the CDR3 reads TGTGCCAGCAGTTTATTCGGACTAGCGGGGGGCGGGGCCAAAAACATTCAGTACTTC.

This clone appeared once. V usage is TRBV5-6 and J usage is TRBJ2-5; 14 positions match TRBD2. J gave up 5 bases and V 1 base, and 7 bases lay outside the gene matches. Looked up from germline, CDR1 is SGHDT and CDR2 is YYEEEE. The CDR3 totals 17 residues. CDR3 nucleotides: TGTGCCAGCAGCTTGTTGACTAGCGGGGGGGCCTTGGAGACCCAGTACTTC. This sequence encodes CASSLLTSGGALETQYF.

V is TRBV7-8 and J is TRBJ1-2; D is uncertain. The germline V gene encodes CDR1 SGHVS and CDR2 FQNEAQ. The V end was cut by 5 bases, the J end by 2 bases, with 9 bases between. This CDR3 comprises 13 residues. The CDR3 protein is CASSAQINYGYTF. In DNA form, the CDR3 reads TGTGCCAGCAGCGCACAGATAAACTATGGCTACACCTTC. The complete variable domain, with remaining parts taken from reference TRBV7-8 and TRBJ1-2, reads GAGVSQSPRYKVAKRGQDVALRCDPISGHVSLFWYQQALGQGPEFLTYFQNEAQLDKSGLPSDRFFAERPEGSVSTLKIQRTQQEDSAVYLCASSAQINYGYTFGSGTRLTVV.

The chain links TRBV6-5 to TRBJ1-5; no clear D gene. Trimming took 8 bases from V and 2 from J, leaving 7 bases between them. The CDR3 totals 12 residues. Germline assignment: CDR1 MNHEY and CDR2 SVGAGI. CDR3 amino acids: CASGAGNQPQHF. CDR3 DNA sequence: TGTGCCAGCGGCGCGGGCAATCAGCCCCAGCATTTT.

The V and J genes are TRBV30 and TRBJ2-7; a weak D match, TRBD1 (5 bases). V was shortened by 2 bases and J by 2 bases, with 16 bases between the two germline ends. The germline CDR1 and CDR2 sequences are GTSNPN and SVGIG (reference sequence). This CDR3 is built from 15 residues. CDR3 sequence (DNA): TGTGCCTGGAGTAAAGGCAGGGCCGTGACCTACGAGCAGTACTTC. It specifies CAWSKGRAVTYEQYF.

The chain couples TRBV13 to TRBJ1-5; 8 nucleotides align to TRBD1. This CDR3 is built from 16 residues. V dropped 5 bases and J dropped 6; count of bases not matched to a gene: 12. CDR1 is PRHDT, CDR2 FYEKMQ, per germline (reference sequence). The CDR3 protein is CASSGGGQGFPQPQHF. CDR3 DNA sequence: TGTGCCAGCAGCGGGGGTGGACAGGGCTTCCCTCAGCCCCAGCATTTT. The variable domain in full, completed from reference TRBV13 and TRBJ1-5, reads AAGVIQSPRHLIKEKRETATLKCYPIPRHDTVYWYQQGPGQDPQFLISFYEKMQSDKGSIPDRFSAQQFSDYHSELNMSSLELGDSALYFCASSGGGQGFPQPQHFGDGTRLSIL.

V usage is TRBV10-3 and J usage is TRBJ2-1, with D perhaps TRBD1 (6 bases). CDR1 ENHRY and CDR2 SYGVKD come from the germline V gene. This CDR3 is 15 amino acids long. Between the trimmed V and J ends, which lost 0 bases and 8 bases, there was a span of 14 bases. The DNA for the CDR3 is TGTGCCATCAGTGAGTCAGGACAGCCCCCACATGAGCAGTTCTTC. Amino acid sequence: CAISESGQPPHEQFF.

The V and J genes are TRBV7-2 and TRBJ1-2; 8 bases fit TRBD1. V shed 4 bases and J 4 bases; nucleotides not matched to a gene: 2. CDR1 and CDR2 from the germline V gene are SGHTA and FQGNSA. The CDR3 extends over 13 amino acids. DNA of the CDR3: TGTGCCAGCAGCTCGGACAGGGCCTATGGCTACACCTTC. Its protein is CASSSDRAYGYTF.

This clone was counted once. The chain joins TRBV5-1 to TRBJ1-1; TRBD1 matches at 7 bases. CDR3 length: 16 residues. CDR1 SGHRS and CDR2 YFSETQ come from the germline V gene. With 3 bases clipped from V and 0 bases from J, the junction kept 8 bases outside the gene matches. CDR3 nucleotide sequence: TGCGCCAGCAGCTCAAAAGTGACAGGGCTGAACACTGAAGCTTTCTTT. It is translated as CASSSKVTGLNTEAFF.

There are a few counts of this clone. The genes are TRBV7-8 and TRBJ2-5; D not resolved. Between the trimmed V and J ends, which lost 5 bases and 5 bases, there was a span of 15 bases. The germline V gene has CDR1 SGHVS and CDR2 FQNEAQ. This CDR3 comprises 14 residues. The chain's CDR3 is CASSPPEPGETQYF. CDR3 DNA: TGTGCCAGCAGCCCGCCGGAACCCGGGGAGACCCAGTACTTC.

The chain uses TRBV7-9 and TRBJ2-2; D is unresolved. The germline V and J ends were trimmed by 1 base and 1 base, with 4 bases remaining between them. Germline CDR1 and CDR2: SEHNR and FQNEAQ (reference sequence). This CDR3 contains 14 residues. DNA of the CDR3: TGTGCCAGCAGCTTAGTGCGGAACACCGGGGAGCTGTTTTTT. Translated: CASSLVRNTGELFF. Full variable domain (outside the CDR3, taken from reference TRBV7-9 and TRBJ2-2): DTGVSQNPRHKITKRGQNVTFRCDPISEHNRLYWYRQTLGQGPEFLTYFQNEAQLEKSRLLSDRFSAERPKGSFSTLEIQRTEQGDSAMYLCASSLVRNTGELFFGEGSRLTVL.